The source of this T cell receptor beta chain is a study of tissue T cells after allogeneic stem cell transplantation. Points from the study as a whole: Blood and spleen captured only part of the tissue TCR repertoire. Anatomically similar tissues had similar TCR repertoires within each patient. Sampling depth was limited, and the cohort was small and clinically varied.

V dropped 5 bases and J dropped 5; count of bases not matched to a gene: 4. CDR3 size: 13 residues. CDR1 NNHDY and CDR2 SYVADS come from the germline V gene. Indicated time point: mouse harvest day 14 after allogeneic transplant. Tail vein injection delivered 10^7 T-cell-depleted bone marrow cells and 10^6 splenic CD5+ T cells. Method: immunoSEQ multiplex PCR; TCRdb's copy keeps in-frame clones and lacks some. The sample lists under 3,500 clones, approximately 50% occurring once. About this clone itself: Its antigen is still unknown. Mouse germline and gene names are used. Coverage ceases 1 residue before the CDR3 finishes, and the germline J gene fills in the end.

Material: gut tissue. The rearrangement links TRBV13-3 to TRBJ2-3; 8 bases line up with TRBD2. The TCR sequence derives from a female BALB/c mouse given C57BL/6 T cells with graft-versus-host disease after an allogeneic hematopoietic cell transplant. CDR3 bases read: TGTGCCAGCAGCCTGGGGGGAAGAGAAACGCTGTAT. This translates into CASSLGGRETLY. The entire CDR3 is CASSLGGRETLYF.